This is a list of T cell receptor beta chains from one sample in a study of T cells in localized non-small cell lung cancer. The assay was immunoSEQ multiplex PCR, and TCRdb's table has in-frame clones only and misses some. The table lists about 2,600 clones, around a third of them singletons. Here the sequenced sample was normal lung tissue next to the tumor, taken before any cancer treatment. The receptor set was obtained from a woman aged 40-75 years with stage II squamous cell lung carcinoma. The CDR3 runs from the conserved cysteine through the conserved F or W. A D gene is named only where the DNA matches it firmly. A clone size is listed for some rows: how often the clone was seen (once, few, many), or a class if it is expanded.

v_call,clone_size,j_call,d_call,cdr3_aa,cdr3_nt
TRBV6-8,.,TRBJ2-5,.,CASSVGTGKGETQYF,TGTGCCAGCAGTGTGGGGACGGGGAAGGGAGAGACCCAGTACTTC
TRBV19,.,TRBJ2-1,.,CASSMGGTGMGQFF,TGTGCCAGTAGTATGGGGGGAACAGGGATGGGGCAGTTCTTC
TRBV19,once,TRBJ2-1,.,CASSIGGGLDEQFF,TGTGCCAGTAGTATAGGGGGGGGCCTAGATGAGCAGTTCTTC
TRBV19,.,TRBJ1-1,TRBD1,CASSIDPNRGLNTEAFF,TGTGCCAGTAGTATAGACCCAAACAGGGGACTGAACACTGAAGCTTTCTTT
TRBV11-3,few,TRBJ1-2,.,CASSLGASRDPNFF,TGTGCCAGCAGCTTAGGGGCGTCCCGGGACCCAAACTTCTTC
TRBV11-3,.,TRBJ2-5,.,CASSLQGTQETQYF,TGTGCCAGCAGCTTACAGGGGACTCAAGAGACCCAGTACTTC
TRBV28,.,TRBJ1-4,.,CASRTRRGKLFF,TGTGCCAGCAGGACAAGGAGGGGAAAACTGTTTTTT
TRBV11-3,.,TRBJ1-2,TRBD1,CASSLVGTDNYGYTF,TGTGCCAGCAGCTTAGTGGGGACAGATAACTATGGCTACACCTTC
TRBV18,once,TRBJ1-4,.,CASSPRGANEKLFF,TGTGCCAGCTCACCACGGGGAGCGAATGAAAAACTGTTTTTT
TRBV25-1,once,TRBJ2-1,TRBD1,CASSASVGTGSNEQFF,TGTGCCAGCAGTGCATCCGTTGGGACAGGGAGCAATGAGCAGTTCTTC
TRBV19,.,TRBJ1-1,TRBD1,CASSLGQGARWTEAFF,TGTGCCAGTAGTCTCGGACAGGGGGCGCGATGGACTGAAGCTTTCTTT
TRBV6-7,.,TRBJ2-5,.,CASSAQETQYF,TGTGCCAGCAGTGCCCAAGAGACCCAGTACTTC
TRBV18,few,TRBJ2-3,.,CASSPYDTDSGDTQYF,TGTGCCAGCTCACCCTACGACACGGACTCTGGGGATACGCAGTATTTT
TRBV29-1,once,TRBJ2-3,TRBD1,CSVAGTGLTDTQYF,TGCAGCGTTGCCGGGACAGGGTTGACAGATACGCAGTATTTT
TRBV29-1,.,TRBJ2-3,TRBD2,CSPVAGVNADTQYF,TGCAGCCCCGTAGCGGGAGTGAACGCAGATACGCAGTATTTT
TRBV28,.,TRBJ2-3,TRBD1,CASSIRQGTTDTQYF,TGTGCCAGCAGTATCCGACAGGGAACCACAGATACGCAGTATTTT
TRBV9,few,TRBJ1-3,.,CASSVGGTVAGSGNTIYF,TGTGCCAGCAGCGTAGGCGGGACGGTAGCTGGGTCTGGAAACACCATATATTTT
TRBV6-8,.,TRBJ2-1,TRBD2,CASSIAGGPSNEQFF,TGTGCCAGCAGTATAGCGGGAGGGCCCTCGAATGAGCAGTTCTTC
TRBV4-1,few,TRBJ2-1,.,CASSRGDVRGEQFF,TGCGCCAGCAGCCGAGGAGATGTGCGGGGTGAGCAGTTCTTC
TRBV9,few,TRBJ2-5,.,CASSVFSGETQYF,TGTGCCAGCAGCGTTTTTAGCGGAGAGACCCAGTACTTC
TRBV28,few,TRBJ2-3,TRBD2,CASSPGTSGGLRDTQYF,TGTGCCAGCAGTCCAGGGACTAGCGGGGGCCTCCGAGATACGCAGTATTTT
TRBV28,few,TRBJ2-7,.,CASSFRGQIEQYF,TGTGCCAGCAGTTTTAGGGGACAAATAGAGCAGTACTTC
TRBV28,.,TRBJ2-1,.,CASSLDGYSYNEQFF,TGTGCCAGCAGTTTAGACGGGTACTCCTACAATGAGCAGTTCTTC
TRBV18,.,TRBJ1-4,TRBD1,CASSLTGTGGLRDEKLFF,TGTGCCAGCTCACTTACCGGGACAGGTGGGCTAAGGGATGAAAAACTGTTTTTT
TRBV9,large,TRBJ2-2,TRBD1,CASGDSNTGELFF,TGTGCCAGCGGGGACAGCAACACCGGGGAGCTGTTTTTT
TRBV11-3,few,TRBJ2-6,.,CASRSTLGKAGANVLTF,TGTGCCAGCAGATCCACGCTCGGAAAGGCTGGGGCCAACGTCCTGACTTTC
TRBV18,.,TRBJ1-4,.,CASSPQGSGTNEKLFF,TGTGCCAGCTCACCACAGGGATCGGGGACTAATGAAAAACTGTTTTTT
TRBV19,.,TRBJ1-1,.,CASRGQPLLNTEAFF,TGTGCCAGTAGGGGGCAGCCATTATTGAACACTGAAGCTTTCTTT
TRBV11-3,few,TRBJ1-1,.,CASSPLSGSNTEAFF,TGTGCCAGCAGCCCCTTGTCGGGGTCTAACACTGAAGCTTTCTTT
TRBV11-3,few,TRBJ1-1,.,CASSLETGNTEAFF,TGTGCCAGCAGCTTAGAAACGGGGAACACTGAAGCTTTCTTT
TRBV11-3,.,TRBJ1-3,.,CASSFLGGTGNTIYF,TGTGCCAGCAGCTTCCTCGGAGGGACTGGAAACACCATATATTTT
TRBV19,.,TRBJ1-5,TRBD1,CASSLIGTGPQHF,TGTGCCAGTAGTCTAATCGGGACAGGGCCCCAGCATTTT
TRBV11-3,.,TRBJ1-1,.,CASSSSGQATEAFF,TGTGCCAGCAGCTCTAGCGGCCAGGCGACTGAAGCTTTCTTT
TRBV5-1,.,TRBJ1-4,TRBD1,CASSLGLYRGQGEKLFF,TGCGCCAGCAGCTTGGGACTCTACAGGGGCCAGGGGGAAAAACTGTTTTTT
TRBV28,once,TRBJ2-7,.,CTSSLKGTSRYEQYF,TGTACCAGCAGTTTAAAAGGGACTTCCCGCTACGAGCAGTACTTC
TRBV6-8,.,TRBJ2-6,.,CASRIQGGANVLTF,TGTGCCAGCAGGATCCAAGGGGGGGCCAACGTCCTGACTTTC
TRBV18,.,TRBJ1-1,.,CASSPSGAGTEAFF,TGTGCCAGCTCACCATCCGGGGCCGGCACTGAAGCTTTCTTT
TRBV19,.,TRBJ1-5,TRBD1,CASSLGTGEVDQPQHF,TGTGCCAGTAGTCTCGGGACAGGGGAAGTAGATCAGCCCCAGCATTTT
TRBV11-3,medium-sized,TRBJ1-2,TRBD1,CASSFPWDSYGYTF,TGTGCCAGCAGCTTTCCCTGGGACAGCTATGGCTACACCTTC
TRBV6-8,.,TRBJ1-1,.,CASKGRTMNTEAFF,TGTGCCAGCAAGGGGCGCACCATGAACACTGAAGCTTTCTTT
TRBV10-3,.,TRBJ1-5,.,CASGQAYSNQPQHF,TGTGCCAGTGGGCAGGCTTATAGCAATCAGCCCCAGCATTTT
TRBV11-3,.,TRBJ2-7,.,CASSQAQGSSYEQYF,TGTGCCAGCAGCCAAGCACAGGGAAGCTCCTACGAGCAGTACTTC
TRBV18,.,TRBJ1-2,TRBD1,CASSPRGPGGGYTF,TGTGCCAGCTCCCCCAGGGGGCCTGGAGGAGGCTACACCTTC
TRBV18,.,TRBJ1-2,.,CASSTAINYGYTF,TGTGCCAGCTCCACCGCAATTAACTATGGCTACACCTTC
TRBV19,.,TRBJ1-2,.,CASRLPGRTASRGYTF,TGTGCCAGTCGCCTCCCTGGGCGGACAGCCTCCCGCGGCTACACCTTC
TRBV9,few,TRBJ1-5,.,CASSLGIDQPQHF,TGTGCCAGCAGCCTAGGGATCGATCAGCCCCAGCATTTT
TRBV29-1,.,TRBJ1-4,.,CSVGNRENEKLFF,TGCAGCGTTGGAAACAGGGAGAATGAAAAACTGTTTTTT
TRBV28,.,TRBJ2-5,TRBD2,CASSSGTSGSGRETQYF,TGTGCCAGCAGCTCCGGGACTAGCGGGAGTGGGCGAGAGACCCAGTACTTC
TRBV10-3,few,TRBJ2-1,TRBD2,CAISDQPGLAGGQGVGEQFF,TGTGCCATCAGTGATCAACCGGGACTAGCGGGTGGACAAGGAGTCGGTGAGCAGTTCTTC
TRBV19,.,TRBJ1-2,.,CASSPKLNYGYTF,TGTGCCAGTAGTCCTAAACTCAACTATGGCTACACCTTC